The clone carrying this TCR beta chain was counted many times. Its antigen is unidentified. This entry is derived from a study of T cells in Graves' hyperthyroidism and ophthalmopathy. Study outcomes and limitations: Progression to ophthalmopathy was predicted a median of 6.5 months early.

Regions amplified from RNA transcripts were the TCR beta CDR3 regions. The HTBI primer set drove a first-round RT-PCR of the TCR CDR3. TCRdb recomputed calls from the multiplex PCR reads with MiXCR, one row per CDR3 protein. Altogether hundreds of thousands of distinct CDR3 sequences are present, about 15% being singletons, with the ten largest covering 3.5% to 4.5%. Orbital computed tomography and thyroid ultrasound, together with serum TRAb and thyroxine and clinical symptoms, were used for diagnoses. The authors obtained PBMCs from 9 to 10 ml of fresh peripheral blood. The CDR3 spans 18 residues. With 0 bases clipped from V and 3 bases from J, the junction kept 16 bases outside the gene matches. Germline V lookup: CDR1 DFQATT, CDR2 SNEGSKA (reference sequence).

Source material: blood. The chain joins TRBV20-1 to TRBJ2-5; TRBD2 agrees at 7 bases. The sequence was obtained from a woman between 35 and 50 years old with Graves' ophthalmopathy. In DNA form, the CDR3 reads TGCAGTGCTAGAGATGTGGGGGTAGGAGGGAGGGGAGAAGAGACCCAGTACTTC. Its protein is CSARDVGVGGRGEETQYF.